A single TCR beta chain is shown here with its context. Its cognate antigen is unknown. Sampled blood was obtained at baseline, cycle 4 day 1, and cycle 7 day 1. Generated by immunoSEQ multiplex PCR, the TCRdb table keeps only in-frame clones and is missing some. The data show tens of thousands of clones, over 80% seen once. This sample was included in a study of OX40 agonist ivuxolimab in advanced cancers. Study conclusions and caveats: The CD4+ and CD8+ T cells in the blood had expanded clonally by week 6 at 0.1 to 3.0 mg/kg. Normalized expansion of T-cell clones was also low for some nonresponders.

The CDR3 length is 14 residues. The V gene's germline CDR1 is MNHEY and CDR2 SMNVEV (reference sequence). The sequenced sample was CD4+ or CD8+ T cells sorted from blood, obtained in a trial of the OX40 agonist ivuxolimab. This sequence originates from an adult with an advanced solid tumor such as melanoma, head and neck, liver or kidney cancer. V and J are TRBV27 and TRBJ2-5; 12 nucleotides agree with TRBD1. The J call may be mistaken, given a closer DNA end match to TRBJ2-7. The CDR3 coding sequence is TGTGCCAGCAGTTTAGGGACAGGGGGCAACGAGCAGTACTTC. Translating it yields CASSLGTGGNEQYF.